The clone carrying this T cell receptor beta chain was seen repeatedly, ten times or more. Its target is not known. Trimming pared 2 bases from V and 7 bases from J, leaving 5 bases between. CDR3 size: 11 residues. The germline V gene encodes CDR1 MNHEY and CDR2 SVGAGI. This sample is part of a study of CD8 T cells in ankylosing spondylitis. General observations from the study: Blood of patients with ankylosing spondylitis appeared to be characterized by a TCR beta motif of several highly homologous variants. Both synovial fluid and blood in reactive arthritis had previously been reported to carry some motif variants. From matched ankylosing spondylitis synovial fluid, disease-linked clones were reportedly recovered at significantly enriched levels.

TCRdb re-called the 5' RACE reads with MiXCR, one entry per CDR3 protein. The sample lists 290,000 or so distinct CDR3 sequences; about 20% were seen once. The gene calls are TRBV6-5 and TRBJ2-5; D tentatively reads TRBD1 or TRBD2 (5 bases each). This clonotype was sampled from a female donor with ankylosing spondylitis or in good health (not recorded which). Sequenced sample: blood, either unsorted or a sorted T cell fraction (not recorded which). CDR3 bases: TGTGCCAGCAGTTACGGGGGGACCCAGTACTTC. The encoded protein is CASSYGGTQYF.